These 8 T cell receptor beta chains were all obtained from the same sample, sequenced in a study of shared clonotypes between healthy human individuals. The data were produced by immunoSEQ multiplex PCR, yet TCRdb's version contains in-frame clones alone and is incomplete. This sample yields some 2,000,000 clones, of which roughly 95% are seen a single time; 0.1% to 0.15% belongs to the top ten. Sample: naive CD4+ T cells sorted from blood. Subset described: CD45RA+ positively selected. These receptors all stem from a man younger than 35 in good health.

This chain uses TRBV2 with TRBJ2-3, with a weak D call TRBD1 (5 bases). There are 14 residues in the CDR3. Trimming took off 5 bases at V and 2 bases at J, with 11 bases between the two ends. Looked up from germline, CDR1 is SNHLY and CDR2 is FYNNEI. The CDR3 sequence: CASSTGPPTDTQYF. The DNA for the CDR3 is TGTGCCAGCAGTACAGGTCCTCCCACAGATACGCAGTATTTT.

Notes on this clone: The same CDR3 arises from other DNA sequences in this sample as well. The rearrangement links TRBV6-5 to TRBJ2-7, with D hard to call. Trimming removed 2 bases from V and 2 bases from J, with 4 bases in between. The CDR3 runs 12 residues. The germline gives CDR1 MNHEY, CDR2 SVGAGI. CDR3 sequence: CASSYPTYEQYF. The CDR3 DNA reads TGTGCCAGCAGTTACCCTACCTACGAGCAGTACTTC.

The chain is built from TRBV6-1 and TRBJ2-7, with TRBD1 identical over 9 bases. Trimming cost V 7 bases and J 4 bases; bases outside gene matches: 5. Germline V gives CDR1 MNHNS, CDR2 SASEGT. The CDR3 length is 13 residues. The DNA of the CDR3 is TGTGCCAGCACAATGACAGGGGGTTACGAGCAGTACTTC. Encoded protein: CASTMTGGYEQYF.

The CDR3 loop reads CASSTDRGLVYEQFF. DNA of the CDR3: TGTGCCAGCAGCACGGACAGGGGGCTTGTCTATGAGCAGTTCTTC. The V gene is TRBV5-4, the J gene TRBJ2-1, with TRBD1 matching 11 bases. With V trimmed by 4 bases and J by 8 bases, 8 bases remained unmatched. In germline, CDR1 is SGHNT, CDR2 YYREEE (reference sequence). The CDR3 extends over 15 amino acids. The variable domain in full, completed from reference TRBV5-4 and TRBJ2-1, reads ETGVTQSPTHLIKTRGQQVTLRCSSQSGHNTVSWYQQALGQGPQFIFQYYREEENGRGNFPPRFSGLQFPNYSSELNVNALELDDSALYLCASSTDRGLVYEQFFGPGTRLTVL.

CDR3 sequence: CASSSGQEPEKLFF. The CDR3 DNA sequence: TGCGCCAGCAGCTCCGGACAGGAGCCTGAAAAACTGTTTTTT. The chain uses TRBV5-1 and TRBJ1-4; 7 bases line up with TRBD1. The germline V gene encodes CDR1 SGHRS and CDR2 YFSETQ. The CDR3 is made up of 14 amino acids. The V gene end was trimmed by 3 bases and the J gene end by 7 bases; junction bases not matched to a gene: 6.

The rearrangement uses TRBV10-2 and TRBJ1-2, with TRBD1 as a possible D gene (6 bases). The V end was cut by 7 bases, the J end by 2 bases, with 14 bases between. The CDR3 extends over 14 amino acids. CDR1 is WSHSY and CDR2 is SAAADI in the germline V gene. In nucleotides, the CDR3 is TGCGCCAGCACCCCCTCGAGGGGGAACTATGGCTACACCTTC. It translates to CASTPSRGNYGYTF.

This clone was recorded only once. The J gene is TRBJ1-3, the V gene TRBV11-3, with a weak D call TRBD1 (6 bases). CDR3 length: 13 amino acids. V shed 8 bases and J shed 0 bases, with 8 bases lying between them. Germline V gives CDR1 SGHNT, CDR2 YENEEA. CDR3 nucleotides: TGTGCCAGCGGACAGTTCTCTGGAAACACCATATATTTT. This translates into CASGQFSGNTIYF.

The J gene is TRBJ2-5, the V gene TRBV2, with a tentative D call TRBD1 (5 bases). CDR1 SNHLY and CDR2 FYNNEI come from the germline V gene. V was cut by 4 bases and J by 2 bases, with 11 bases left in between. The CDR3 consists of 14 residues. The CDR3 bases are TGTGCCAGCAGTGTTCAGGGAATACAAGAGACCCAGTACTTC. This translates into CASSVQGIQETQYF.